This entry describes one TCR beta chain. Its antigen remains unidentified. Base qualities are not recorded, but no much larger clone differs from it by a single base. The data derive from a study of radiotherapy plus CTLA-4 blockade in lung cancer (dated by TCRdb to between 2018 and 2020). Some background on the complete study: Among the enrolled patients, about 19% had an objective response, and roughly 30% reached disease control. Study-level results and caveats: After treatment with radiotherapy and ipilimumab, TCR clones that came from tumors expanded in the peripheral blood. Increased serum interferon-beta after radiation, together with early dynamic changes in blood T cell clones, were reported to be the strongest predictors of response.

The CDR3 starts with the cysteine, ends with the phenylalanine, and has 15 residues. CDR3 DNA is the only sequence kept; it has 45 bases, read in frame from the first base. CDR1 KGHSH and CDR2 LQKENI were looked up in the germline V gene. The germline ends are 12 bases apart after V is trimmed by 4 bases and J by 0 bases. Focal radiation therapy combined with CTLA-4 blockade (ipilimumab) was tested in patients with chemo-refractory metastatic non-small-cell lung cancer. Library method: the immunoSEQ multiplex PCR assay. Not all clones reach the TCRdb copy of this immuneACCESS table, which keeps in-frame sequences only. Checked studies attribute under half of the gap to unresolved V genes and leave the rest unexplained. The sample contains 35,000 to 50,000 clones, 73% of them found a single time. The ten largest clones capture around 3.3% of the sample.

The source was peripheral blood, collected from a patient treated with radiotherapy plus ipilimumab. The clonotype was recovered from a human donor with non-small cell lung cancer who had a complete response to radiotherapy plus ipilimumab. The chain is assembled from TRBV18 and TRBJ1-1; a weak D assignment points to TRBD1 (6 bases agree). The nucleotide sequence is given as TGTGCCAGCTCACTGCGGGGGGCGATGAACACTGAAGCTTTCTTT. It is translated as CASSLRGAMNTEAFF.